This T cell receptor beta chain came from a study of cytomegalovirus exposure and HLA in healthy donors. Study-level background: Previous work identified 95 million to 140 million unique TCR beta sequences from approximately 190 million T cells. The Caucasian-associated ancestry cluster held over 80% of approximately 400 genotyped donors.

There are 16 residues in the CDR3. V shed 5 bases and J 1 base; nucleotides not matched to a gene: 8. CDR1 and CDR2 (germline): LNHDA, SQIVND (reference sequence). Overall study results and limits: In a later analysis, TCR beta V- and J-gene trimming showed a link to a missense DCLRE1C variant. The majority of CMV-associated TCR beta chains were reported as apparently HLA-restricted in a later analysis.

Concerning this clone itself: Its antigen is undetermined.

It was with 60 Vbeta and 13 Jbeta primers that the PCR ran. Profiled with immunoSEQ multiplex PCR; TCRdb holds only in-frame clones, not every one. There are some 150,000 clones in the sample; 85% occur only once, and 2% to 2.5% lies in the top ten. The rearrangement links TRBV19 to TRBJ2-3; 8 bases are shared with TRBD2. Material for sequencing was PBMCs. This sequence originates from a woman aged 18-29 years in good health and CMV-seronegative. The CDR3 coding sequence is TGTGCCAGTAGTCCGTGGCTAGCGGGCGGCACAGATACGCAGTATTTT. It yields the protein CASSPWLAGGTDTQYF.